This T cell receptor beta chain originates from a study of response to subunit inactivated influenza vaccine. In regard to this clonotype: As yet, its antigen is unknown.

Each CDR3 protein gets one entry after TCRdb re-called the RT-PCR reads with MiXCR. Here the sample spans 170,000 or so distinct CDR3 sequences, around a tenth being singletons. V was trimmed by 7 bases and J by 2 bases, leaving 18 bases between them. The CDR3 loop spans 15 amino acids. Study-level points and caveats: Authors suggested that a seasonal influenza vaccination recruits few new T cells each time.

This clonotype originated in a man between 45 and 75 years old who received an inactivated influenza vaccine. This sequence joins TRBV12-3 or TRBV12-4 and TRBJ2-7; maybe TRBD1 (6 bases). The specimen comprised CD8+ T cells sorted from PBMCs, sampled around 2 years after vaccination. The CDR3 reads CASTTTGTITYEQYF. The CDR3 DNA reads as TGTGCCAGCACCACAACCGGGACAATAACCTACGAGCAGTACTTC.